This T cell receptor beta chain was identified in a study of T cell responses to AZD1222 COVID-19 vaccine. Trimming cost V 0 bases and J 0 bases; bases outside gene matches: 8. The CDR3 runs to 18 residues. CDR1 and CDR2 from the germline V gene are SGHRS and YFSETQ. The assay was immunoSEQ multiplex PCR, and TCRdb's table has in-frame clones only and misses some. The sample includes 150,000 to 200,000 clones, about nine tenths seen only once; the top ten take about 3.5%. The chain links TRBV5-1 to TRBJ2-1; 8 bases are shared with TRBD2. The sequenced sample was peripheral blood, obtained 28 days after the second AZD1222 dose. The origin of this receptor is an adult who received the AZD1222 COVID-19 vaccine. CDR3 sequence: CASSLGPGGRSSYNEQFF. Here the CDR3 DNA reads TGCGCCAGCAGCTTGGGTCCCGGCGGGAGGAGCTCCTACAATGAGCAGTTCTTC.